Listed here are 28 T cell receptor beta chains from one sample, sequenced in a study of identical twins. Each CDR3 protein gets one entry after TCRdb re-called the 5' RACE reads with MiXCR. This sample has a few hundred thousand distinct CDR3 sequences, with 9% to 10% found just once. The same sample was also studied in work on yellow fever vaccine responses in identical twins.

Material for sequencing was PBMCs. Source of these receptors: a woman under 30 in good health.

This clonotype was seen ten or more times. This sequence joins TRBV7-2 and TRBJ2-5; D is unresolved. Trimming left V 1 base short and J 1 base short, with 7 bases between. CDR3 length equals 14 residues. Per germline, CDR1 SGHTA and CDR2 FQGNSA. The CDR3 region is CASSLDRSQETQYF. CDR3 nucleotides: TGTGCCAGCAGCTTAGACCGCAGCCAAGAGACCCAGTACTTC.

This clonotype occurred many times. The rearrangement joins TRBV20-1 to TRBJ2-3; the match to TRBD2 covers 10 bases. CDR1 is DFQATT and CDR2 is SNEGSKA in the germline V gene (reference sequence). The CDR3 has 15 residues. V gave up 6 bases and J gave up 2 bases; unmatched junction bases: 8. The CDR3 sequence: CSASHSGRTTDTQYF. Written as DNA, the CDR3 is TGCAGTGCCAGTCATAGCGGGAGGACCACAGATACGCAGTATTTT.

This clonotype turned up a few times. J is TRBJ1-4 and V is TRBV12-3 or TRBV12-4; D call uncertain. The CDR3 is 13 amino acids. V was shortened by 6 bases and J by 5 bases, with 10 bases between the two germline ends. CDR3 region: CASRRDWNEKLFF. DNA of the CDR3: TGTGCCAGCAGGCGGGATTGGAATGAAAAACTGTTTTTT.

This clonotype occurred a few times. The chain is built from TRBV7-6 and TRBJ1-6; the D is unclear. The CDR3 covers 15 residues. Germline lookup yields CDR1 SGHVS and CDR2 FNYEAQ. V gave up 0 bases and J gave up 7 bases, with 10 bases separating them. The CDR3 is CASSLAVQANSPLHF. DNA for the CDR3: TGTGCCAGCAGCTTAGCGGTACAAGCAAATTCACCCCTCCACTTT.

This rearrangement joins TRBV7-9 to TRBJ2-7; D ambiguous. The CDR3 is 12 amino acids. The germline CDR1 and CDR2 sequences are SEHNR and FQNEAQ (reference sequence). V was clipped by 5 bases and J by 5 bases, with 10 bases between them. The chain's CDR3 is CASSPWNDEQYF. The CDR3 coding sequence is TGTGCCAGCAGCCCCTGGAACGACGAGCAGTACTTC.

V gene TRBV5-4 combines with J gene TRBJ2-5; 10 positions match TRBD1. With V trimmed by 3 bases and J by 5 bases, 10 bases remained unmatched. Germline V gene data show CDR1 as SGHNT and CDR2 as YYREEE (reference sequence). CDR3 size: 16 residues. The CDR3 DNA follows: TGTGCCAGCAGCTCATTCGACAGGGGGCTTTTGGAGACCCAGTACTTC. This gives the protein CASSSFDRGLLETQYF.

This clonotype was recorded many times. The gene calls are TRBV25-1 and TRBJ2-7; tentatively, D is TRBD1 (5 bases). V lost 10 bases to trimming and J lost 6 bases, with 13 bases between them. Germline assignment: CDR1 MGHDK and CDR2 SYGVNS. CDR3 length equals 11 residues. The CDR3 sequence is CATLLGAEQYF. CDR3 DNA sequence: TGTGCCACCCTATTAGGGGCCGAGCAGTACTTC.

This clonotype was recorded at least ten times. CDR3 coding DNA: TGTGCCAGTGGTGCAGGGGGGATAGGGGAGCAGTACTTC. It encodes CASGAGGIGEQYF. The rearrangement joins TRBV19 to TRBJ2-7; the D gene is possibly TRBD1 (7 bases). Germline V gene sequence: CDR1 LNHDA, CDR2 SQIVND (reference sequence). Trimming removed 8 bases at V and 7 bases at J, with 18 bases between. The CDR3 has 13 residues. Supplemented by reference TRBV19 and TRBJ2-7, the full variable domain reads DGGITQSPKYLFRKEGQNVTLSCEQNLNHDAMYWYRQDPGQGLRLIYYSQIVNDFQKGDIAEGYSVSREKKESFPLTVTSAQKNPTAFYLCASGAGGIGEQYFGPGTRLTVT.

CDR3 DNA sequence: TGCAGCGTCAAACTAACCCCCTACGAGCAGTACTTC. Translation gives CSVKLTPYEQYF. The chain carries TRBV29-1 and TRBJ2-7; D gene uncertain. CDR1 and CDR2 (germline): SQVTM, ANQGSEA. CDR3 size: 12 residues. V gave up 6 bases and J gave up 2 bases, with 11 bases separating them.

CDR3 sequence reads: CASRGQAGLAGSNEQFF. DNA of the CDR3: TGTGCCAGCAGGGGCCAAGCTGGACTAGCGGGAAGCAATGAGCAGTTCTTC. The genes are TRBV12-3 or TRBV12-4 and TRBJ2-1; 12 bases align to TRBD2. The CDR3 contains 17 residues. Trimming cost V 6 bases and J 6 bases; bases outside gene matches: 12.

In its sample, this clonotype was seen a few times. This chain connects TRBV3-1 to TRBJ1-1; D is unclear. V was shortened by 6 bases and J by 1 base, with 9 bases between the two germline ends. The CDR3 extends over 13 amino acids. Germline V gives CDR1 LGHDT, CDR2 YNNKEL (reference sequence). The CDR3 region has the DNA TGTGCCAGCAGGGCCCCTGGGAACACTGAAGCTTTCTTT. Amino acids: CASRAPGNTEAFF.

The table lists this clonotype with many counts. This chain connects TRBV12-3 or TRBV12-4 to TRBJ1-6; D gene unclear. The CDR3 covers 13 residues. With 7 bases removed from V and 5 bases from J, the gap between germline ends came to 9 bases. This CDR3 reads CASTTSDNSPLHF. The CDR3 nucleotides read TGTGCCAGCACCACATCCGATAATTCACCCCTCCACTTT.

The chain recombines TRBV20-1 with TRBJ2-3; D gene ambiguous. The CDR3 has 12 amino acids. Germline V CDR1 and CDR2: DFQATT, SNEGSKA (reference sequence). V was cut by 3 bases and J by 2 bases, with 6 bases left in between. The CDR3 loop reads CSASVSTDTQYF. The CDR3 DNA reads as TGCAGTGCTAGCGTGTCCACAGATACGCAGTATTTT.

The rearrangement joins TRBV5-1 to TRBJ2-1, with TRBD1 as a possible D gene (6 bases). Trimming pared 5 bases from V and 5 bases from J, leaving 14 bases between. Looked up from germline, CDR1 is SGHRS and CDR2 is YFSETQ. The CDR3 runs 14 residues. CDR3 protein: CASRAGTLNNEQFF. The CDR3 coding sequence is TGCGCCAGCAGGGCCGGGACACTTAACAATGAGCAGTTCTTC.

This clonotype was seen many times. The chain combines TRBV12-3 or TRBV12-4 with TRBJ1-5, with D unresolved. This CDR3 is 11 amino acids long. The V end lost 3 bases, the J end lost 11 bases, and 8 bases lay between the germline ends. The CDR3 DNA sequence: TGTGCCAGCAGTTTTAAGTCAGCCCAGCATTTT. It yields the protein CASSFKSAQHF.

Ten or more counts support this clonotype. The chain combines TRBV29-1 with TRBJ2-5, with a weak D call TRBD2 (7 bases). V lost 0 bases to trimming and J lost 5 bases, with 16 bases between them. The CDR3 consists of 15 residues. Germline CDR1 SQVTM, CDR2 ANQGSEA. This CDR3 reads CSVEERGLPFETQYF. The CDR3 bases are TGCAGCGTTGAAGAGCGGGGGCTGCCATTTGAGACCCAGTACTTC.

The table lists this clonotype with a few counts. The chain combines TRBV27 with TRBJ2-4; the D call may be TRBD1 or TRBD2 (5 bases each). Germline V lookup: CDR1 MNHEY, CDR2 SMNVEV (reference sequence). The CDR3 loop spans 14 amino acids. With 7 bases removed from V and 5 bases from J, the gap between germline ends came to 15 bases. The CDR3 protein is CASKPGTNENIQYF. CDR3 sequence (DNA): TGTGCCAGCAAACCCGGGACCAACGAAAACATTCAGTACTTC.

The chain carries TRBV7-8 and TRBJ2-5, with a possible D match to TRBD1 (6 bases). CDR3 length: 13 amino acids. V lost 7 bases and J 2 bases, leaving 11 bases between the germline ends. Germline lookup yields CDR1 SGHVS and CDR2 FQNEAQ. In DNA, the CDR3 is TGTGCCAGCACCGACAGGTTACAAGAGACCCAGTACTTC. Residues: CASTDRLQETQYF.

This clonotype was detected many times. The chain is built from TRBV27 and TRBJ2-1; 7 bases align to TRBD2. The CDR3 loop spans 14 amino acids. V dropped 2 bases and J dropped 9; count of bases not matched to a gene: 7. CDR1 is MNHEY and CDR2 is SMNVEV in the germline V gene (reference sequence). The CDR3 region is CASSLRGREGEQFF. As DNA, the CDR3 is TGTGCCAGCAGTTTAAGAGGGAGGGAGGGTGAGCAGTTCTTC.

This clonotype was found a few times. This chain joins TRBV29-1 and TRBJ2-5; D gene ambiguous. V was pared by 1 base and J by 2 bases, with 5 bases between. The CDR3 consists of 12 residues. In germline, CDR1 is SQVTM, CDR2 ANQGSEA. The CDR3 spells CSVEGSQETQYF. For the CDR3, the DNA is TGCAGCGTTGAAGGCTCTCAAGAGACCCAGTACTTC. The full variable domain, its missing parts supplied by reference TRBV29-1 and TRBJ2-5, is SAVISQKPSRDICQRGTSLTIQCQVDSQVTMMFWYRQQPGQSLTLIATANQGSEATYESGFVIDKFPISRPNLTFSTLTVSNMSPEDSSIYLCSVEGSQETQYFGPGTRLLVL.

The chain is built from TRBV4-1 and TRBJ1-4; D gene unclear. With 0 bases removed from V and 0 bases from J, the gap between germline ends came to 11 bases. The CDR3 has 17 residues. Germline values: CDR1 MGHRA, CDR2 YSYEKL. In DNA, the CDR3 is TGCGCCAGCAGCCAAGACGTAACCTGGGCAACTAATGAAAAACTGTTTTTT. Its translation is CASSQDVTWATNEKLFF.

This clonotype was seen more than once but under ten times. The chain joins TRBV11-2 to TRBJ2-1; perhaps D is TRBD1 or TRBD2 (5 bases each). The germline gives CDR1 SGHAT, CDR2 FQNNGV. The V and J ends lost 4 bases and 0 bases respectively, with 13 bases between them. This CDR3 region has 16 residues. This CDR3 reads CASSSLKGPSYNEQFF. The CDR3, as DNA: TGTGCCAGCAGCTCCCTGAAGGGACCCTCCTACAATGAGCAGTTCTTC. Using reference TRBV11-2 and TRBJ2-1 for the parts outside the CDR3, the full variable domain is EAGVAQSPRYKIIEKRQSVAFWCNPISGHATLYWYQQILGQGPKLLIQFQNNGVVDDSQLPKDRFSAERLKGVDSTLKIQPAKLEDSAVYLCASSSLKGPSYNEQFFGPGTRLTVL.

The V gene is TRBV4-1, the J gene TRBJ2-1; TRBD1 aligns across 8 bases. With V trimmed by 6 bases and J by 5 bases, 9 bases remained unmatched. The germline gives CDR1 MGHRA, CDR2 YSYEKL. The CDR3 loop spans 15 amino acids. The CDR3 DNA is TGCGCCAGCAGATCGGACAGGGCAGGGGACAATGAGCAGTTCTTC. Encoded protein: CASRSDRAGDNEQFF.

This clonotype occurred a few times. V and J are TRBV2 and TRBJ2-4, with 9 positions matching TRBD2. This CDR3 has 17 amino acids. Germline trimming cut 6 bases from V and 4 bases from J; bases unmatched to any gene: 13. Germline values: CDR1 SNHLY, CDR2 FYNNEI. CDR3 nucleotides: TGTGCCAGCAGAGACCTATATGGGCGGGAGGGAAAAAACATTCAGTACTTC. This gives the protein CASRDLYGREGKNIQYF.

This clonotype was recorded a few times. The rearrangement uses TRBV5-6 and TRBJ2-1; D is possibly TRBD2 (7 bases). CDR3 length equals 18 residues. Trimming cost V 2 bases and J 0 bases, with 18 bases left between them. Germline lookup yields CDR1 SGHDT and CDR2 YYEEEE. Here the CDR3 reads CASSFTEGGASSYNEQFF. The CDR3 DNA reads TGTGCCAGCAGCTTTACGGAGGGGGGGGCCAGCTCCTACAATGAGCAGTTCTTC. Full variable domain (missing parts from reference TRBV5-6 and TRBJ2-1): DAGVTQSPTHLIKTRGQQVTLRCSPKSGHDTVSWYQQALGQGPQFIFQYYEEEERQRGNFPDRFSGHQFPNYSSELNVNALLLGDSALYLCASSFTEGGASSYNEQFFGPGTRLTVL.

This clonotype turned up a few times. J is TRBJ2-1 and V is TRBV30; 10 nucleotides line up with TRBD1. The CDR3 spans 14 residues. V lost 2 bases to trimming and J lost 7 bases; unmatched junction nucleotides: 5. Germline V gene data show CDR1 as GTSNPN and CDR2 as SVGIG (reference sequence). Written as DNA, the CDR3 is TGTGCCTGGAGTAGGAGACAGGGGGCGAATGAGCAGTTCTTC. Residues: CAWSRRQGANEQFF.

This clonotype was seen repeatedly, ten times or more. This chain uses TRBV11-2 with TRBJ2-4; D remains ambiguous. The germline CDR1 and CDR2 sequences are SGHAT and FQNNGV. This CDR3 is 11 amino acids long. Trimming took 6 bases from V and 10 from J, leaving 10 bases between them. The CDR3, as DNA: TGTGCCAGCAGTCAGGAATGGATTCAGTACTTC. It yields the protein CASSQEWIQYF.

This clonotype was observed many times. The chain couples TRBV28 to TRBJ2-3, with D perhaps assigned TRBD1 or TRBD2 (5 bases each). This CDR3 spans 11 amino acids. Germline CDR1 and CDR2: MDHEN and SYDVKM. V was clipped by 8 bases and J by 11 bases, with 14 bases between them. The CDR3 is CASEKGTGQYF. For the CDR3, the DNA is TGTGCCAGCGAAAAGGGGACGGGGCAGTATTTT.